This entry features one T cell receptor (beta chain) sequence. This CDR3 has 13 amino acids. CDR1 SGHVS and CDR2 FQNEAQ come from the germline V gene. V was shortened by 5 bases and J by 6 bases, with 11 bases between the two germline ends. The sample comes from a study of blood T cell repertoires in COVID-19. Study in general: The origin of the acute and convalescent COVID-19 samples was the United States, Italy and Spain. T cells, B-cell-depleted T cells, or PBMCs supplied cDNA or gDNA.

Some clones are missing from TCRdb's copy, which holds only in-frame ones; the method was immunoSEQ multiplex PCR. Of about 100,000 clones in the sample, roughly 90% are singletons; the top ten hold 5.7%. Input material: peripheral blood. This sequence was found in a man in his 70s with acute or convalescent COVID-19. The rearrangement joins TRBV7-8 to TRBJ1-5; perhaps TRBD1 as D (5 bases). CDR3 region: CASSLGGVQPQHF. Here the CDR3 DNA reads TGTGCCAGCAGCCTGGGAGGGGTTCAGCCCCAGCATTTT.